The 20 T cell receptor beta chains listed next were all sequenced from one sample in a study of blood T cells in healthy people across ages. It was with a sample-barcoded 5' primer and a J-beta primer mix that a second PCR of roughly 7 to 12 cycles was run. TCRdb processed the 5' RACE reads anew with MiXCR; each CDR3 protein has one entry. The table has more than 800,000 distinct CDR3 sequences, 29% seen once; the top ten hold 15% to 20%. Sequencing was done on a sample of blood. All receptors derive from a woman of 80 years or more in good health.

There are many counts of this clonotype. This chain joins TRBV7-9 and TRBJ1-2, with 7 bases fitting TRBD1. The CDR3 runs 13 residues. Trimming took 0 bases from V and 8 from J; bases not matched to a gene: 3. CDR1 SEHNR and CDR2 FQNEAQ come from the germline V gene (reference sequence). CDR3 amino acids: CASSLATGDGYTF. The CDR3 nucleotides are TGTGCCAGCAGCTTAGCAACAGGGGACGGCTACACCTTC.

This clonotype appeared a few times. The V gene is TRBV6-2 or TRBV6-3, the J gene TRBJ1-5, with a weak D call TRBD1 (5 bases). The CDR3 covers 13 residues. CDR1 and CDR2 from the germline V gene are MNHEY and SVGEGT. Trimming left V 6 bases short and J 10 bases short, with 16 bases between. This chain's CDR3 is CASRGPGLPPQHF. In DNA form, the CDR3 reads TGTGCCAGCAGGGGACCTGGCCTACCACCCCAGCATTTT.

The J gene is TRBJ2-7, the V gene TRBV3-1, with a tentative D call TRBD2 (6 bases). Germline V gene sequence: CDR1 LGHDT, CDR2 YNNKEL (reference sequence). The CDR3 totals 14 residues. V lost 1 base, J lost 7 bases, and 14 bases lay in between. CDR3 nucleotide sequence: TGTGCCAGCAGCCAAGCCGGGAGTGGTGGAGAGCAGTACTTC. This codes for CASSQAGSGGEQYF.

This clonotype was observed many times. The chain employs TRBV4-3 and TRBJ2-1; D is ambiguous. Germline-derived CDR1 and CDR2 are LGHNA and YSLEER. This CDR3 has 11 residues. V was trimmed by 1 base and J by 10 bases, leaving 5 bases between them. The CDR3 DNA reads as TGCGCCAGCAGCCAAGCGGACGAGCAGTTCTTC. Its protein is CASSQADEQFF.

This clonotype was seen repeatedly, ten times or more. V usage is TRBV12-3 or TRBV12-4 and J usage is TRBJ2-1; TRBD2 aligns across 7 bases. This CDR3 is built from 14 residues. J was trimmed by 7 bases and V by 3 bases; bases with no gene match: 6. As DNA, the CDR3 is TGTGCCAGCAGTTTCGGGCGGGGGACGAATGAGCAGTTCTTC. Translated, it gives CASSFGRGTNEQFF.

Comment on this clonotype: An end of the junction differs from the germline gene, which may be a read error. The rearrangement joins TRBV5-1 to TRBJ1-1; D not resolved. CDR1 is SGHRS, CDR2 YFSETQ, per germline. This CDR3 is 13 amino acids long. The CDR3 nucleotides read TGCGCCAGCGCAAATGAACTGAACACTGAGGCTTTCTTT. It codes for CASANELNTEAFF.

V gene TRBV11-1 combines with J gene TRBJ1-1; 8 positions match TRBD1. Germline V CDR1 and CDR2: SGHAT, FQDESV (reference sequence). V dropped 4 bases and J dropped 6; count of bases not matched to a gene: 7. This CDR3 region has 14 residues. CDR3 protein: CASSSTDRASEAFF. The CDR3 nucleotides read TGTGCCAGCAGCTCCACGGACAGGGCCTCTGAAGCTTTCTTT. The full variable domain, with the rest looked up from reference TRBV11-1 and TRBJ1-1, is EAEVAQSPRYKITEKSQAVAFWCDPISGHATLYWYRQILGQGPELLVQFQDESVVDDSQLPKDRFSAERLKGVDSTLKIQPAELGDSAMYLCASSSTDRASEAFFGQGTRLTVV.

This chain connects TRBV3-1 to TRBJ2-5; TRBD2 aligns across 8 bases. The V gene's germline CDR1 is LGHDT and CDR2 YNNKEL (reference sequence). This CDR3 is 15 amino acids long. Germline trimming cut 4 bases from V and 1 base from J; bases unmatched to any gene: 5. Here the CDR3 DNA reads TGTGCCAGCAGCCCTTTTGGGACTAGCCAAGAGACCCAGTACTTC. Protein sequence: CASSPFGTSQETQYF.

The chain has TRBV12-3 or TRBV12-4 and TRBJ2-2; a weak D match, TRBD1 (6 bases). Trimming took off 3 bases at V and 3 bases at J, with 14 bases between the two ends. CDR3 length: 16 residues. CDR3 nucleotides: TGTGCCAGCAGTTTTGGACAGTCGACCTACACCGGGGAGCTGTTTTTT. Amino acid sequence: CASSFGQSTYTGELFF.

This clonotype was counted many times. V gene TRBV21-1 combines with J gene TRBJ2-3. TRBV21-1 is labeled a pseudogene. The length of the CDR3 is 17 residues. This CDR3 reads CASSKGWGTVAADTQYF. CDR3 nucleotides: TGTGCCAGCAGCAAAGGGTGGGGAACGGTCGCGGCAGATACGCAGTATTTT.

Written as DNA, the CDR3 is TGCAGTGCCCGGCCGGGACTACCCTACAATGAGCAGTTCTTC. Protein sequence: CSARPGLPYNEQFF. The V gene is TRBV20-1, the J gene TRBJ2-1; 7 bases are a match to TRBD2. Trimming removed 6 bases from V and 2 bases from J; junction bases left unmatched: 7. Germline values: CDR1 DFQATT, CDR2 SNEGSKA (reference sequence). The CDR3 sequence is 14 residues long.

This clonotype was counted ten times or more. The CDR3 region has the DNA TGTGCCATCAGTGAGTCGACGGCTAATGAAAAACTGTTTTTT. It specifies CAISESTANEKLFF. The chain combines TRBV10-3 with TRBJ1-4; D is uncertain. CDR3 length: 14 amino acids. The V end lost 0 bases, the J end lost 3 bases, and 5 bases lay between the germline ends. From germline, CDR1 is ENHRY and CDR2 SYGVKD.

This clonotype has only one observation. The junction shows a germline mismatch at one end, possibly a read error. The chain uses TRBV19 and TRBJ2-1; 8 positions match TRBD1. This CDR3 region has 13 residues. Germline V gives CDR1 LNHDA, CDR2 SQIVND (reference sequence). CDR3 in DNA: TGTGCCAGTAGTCAGGGGGCGGGTAATGAGCGGTTCTTC. Its protein is CASSQGAGNERFF. The full variable domain, in which reference TRBV19 and TRBJ2-1 provide the parts outside the CDR3, is DGGITQSPKYLFRKEGQNVTLSCEQNLNHDAMYWYRQDPGQGLRLIYYSQIVNDFQKGDIAEGYSVSREKKESFPLTVTSAQKNPTAFYLCASSQGAGNERFFGPGTRLTVL.

This chain joins TRBV4-3 and TRBJ2-2; 11 bases match TRBD1. CDR1 LGHNA and CDR2 YSLEER come from the germline V gene. Trimming at V came to 0 bases and at J to 0 bases, leaving 3 bases not matched to a gene. This CDR3 comprises 18 residues. CDR3 sequence (DNA): TGCGCCAGCAGCCAAGAGGACAGGGGGCTCGCGAACACCGGGGAGCTGTTTTTT. Protein product: CASSQEDRGLANTGELFF.

This clonotype has ten or more counts. The chain links TRBV20-1 to TRBJ1-2; D is ambiguous. Germline V gene lookup returns CDR1 DFQATT and CDR2 SNEGSKA (reference sequence). The length of the CDR3 is 14 residues. Trimming stripped 4 bases from V and 3 bases from J, with 15 bases between. The CDR3 is CSATLTGKDYGYTF. The CDR3, as DNA: TGCAGTGCTACCCTCACTGGCAAGGACTATGGCTACACCTTC.

This clonotype was seen a few times. With a much larger clone just one base away, this may be a read error. This rearrangement joins TRBV4-2 to TRBJ2-5, with D hard to call. The J call may be wrong; the DNA end is better matched by TRBJ2-7. Germline V CDR1 and CDR2: LGHNA, YNFKEQ. This CDR3 is built from 13 residues. CDR3 bases: TGTGCCAGCAGCCAAGAACTGGCGGCCGAGCAGTACTTC. It codes for CASSQELAAEQYF.

This clonotype was recorded once. This sequence joins TRBV9 and TRBJ2-1; D ambiguous. There are 19 residues in the CDR3. V was shortened by 0 bases and J by 4 bases, with 23 bases between the two germline ends. CDR1 and CDR2 from the germline V gene are SGDLS and YYNGEE. The CDR3 DNA reads TGTGCCAGCAGCGTAGGAGGTGACCCAAGATATCACACTTACAATGAGCAGTTCTTC. It specifies CASSVGGDPRYHTYNEQFF.

The chain joins TRBV20-1 to TRBJ2-7, with 10 positions matching TRBD2. J lost 7 bases, V lost 1 base, and 13 bases had no gene match. The length of the CDR3 is 16 residues. The germline V gene encodes CDR1 DFQATT and CDR2 SNEGSKA (reference sequence). CDR3 coding DNA: TGCAGTGCTAGAGTGAGTAGCGGGGGGCACTTCAATGAGCAGTACTTC. Amino acid sequence: CSARVSSGGHFNEQYF.

Note on this clonotype: A much more abundant neighbour one base away suggests this may be a read error. This chain connects TRBV10-3 to TRBJ2-1; 7 bases map to TRBD1. The DNA end is more similar to TRBJ2-7, so the J call may be wrong. In germline, CDR1 is ENHRY, CDR2 SYGVKD. The CDR3 covers 14 residues. DNA for the CDR3: TGTGCCATCAGCGGGGACAGCTCCTACAATGAGCAGTACTTC. Translating it yields CAISGDSSYNEQYF.

This clonotype was detected a few times. A read error is possible here, since a much larger clone lies one base away. The chain is built from TRBV6-6 and TRBJ2-4; the match to TRBD1 covers 7 bases. Germline V gene data show CDR1 as MNHNY and CDR2 as SVGAGI (reference sequence). The CDR3 loop spans 14 amino acids. The trim removed 2 bases at V and 10 bases at J, leaving 8 bases unmatched. The CDR3 nucleotides are TGTGCCAGCAGTTACAACCGGGACAGCTTAATTCAGTACTTC. Amino acids: CASSYNRDSLIQYF.